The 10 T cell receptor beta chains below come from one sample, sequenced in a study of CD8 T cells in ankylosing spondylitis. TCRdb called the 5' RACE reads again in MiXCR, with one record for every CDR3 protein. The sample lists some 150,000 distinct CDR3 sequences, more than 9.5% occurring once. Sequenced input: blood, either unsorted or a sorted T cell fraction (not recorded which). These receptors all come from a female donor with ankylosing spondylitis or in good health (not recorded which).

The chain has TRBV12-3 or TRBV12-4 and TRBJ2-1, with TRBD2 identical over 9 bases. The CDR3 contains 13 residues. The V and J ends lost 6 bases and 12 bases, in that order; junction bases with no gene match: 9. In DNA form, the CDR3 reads TGTGCCAGCAGGCCTAGCGGGGTGGCCGGGCAGTTCTTC. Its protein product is CASRPSGVAGQFF.

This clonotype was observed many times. The CDR3 loop reads CKQGPGTEAFF. The CDR3 bases are TGCAAGCAGGGACCAGGTACTGAAGCTTTCTTT. The genes are TRBV20-1 and TRBJ1-1, with D perhaps TRBD1 (5 bases). Germline V lookup: CDR1 DFQATT, CDR2 SNEGSKA (reference sequence). The CDR3 sequence is 11 residues long.

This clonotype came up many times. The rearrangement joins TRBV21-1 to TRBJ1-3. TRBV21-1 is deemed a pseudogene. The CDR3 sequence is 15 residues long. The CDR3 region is CASSNSRGSGNTIYF. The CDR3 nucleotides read TGTGCCAGCAGCAACTCGCGGGGCTCTGGAAACACCATATATTTT.

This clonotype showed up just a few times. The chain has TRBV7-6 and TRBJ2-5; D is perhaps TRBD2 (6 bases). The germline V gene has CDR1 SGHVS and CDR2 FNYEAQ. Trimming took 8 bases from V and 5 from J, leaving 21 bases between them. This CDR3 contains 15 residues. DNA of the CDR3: TGTGCCAGCGCCTCACCCGGGGGTAGCGAGGAGACCCAGTACTTC. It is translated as CASASPGGSEETQYF.

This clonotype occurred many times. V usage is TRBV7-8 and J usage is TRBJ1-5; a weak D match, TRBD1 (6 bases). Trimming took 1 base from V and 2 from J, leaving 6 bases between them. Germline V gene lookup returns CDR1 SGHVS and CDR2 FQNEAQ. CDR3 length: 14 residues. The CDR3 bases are TGTGCCAGCAGCTTAGACAGGGGCAATCAGCCCCAGCATTTT. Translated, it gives CASSLDRGNQPQHF.

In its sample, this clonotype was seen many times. CDR3 sequence reads: CASSFGQGSYEQYF. The CDR3, as DNA: TGCGCCAGCAGCTTCGGACAGGGATCCTACGAGCAGTACTTC. The V gene is TRBV5-1, the J gene TRBJ2-7, with 8 positions matching TRBD1. Germline CDR1 and CDR2: SGHRS and YFSETQ. Germline trimming cut 2 bases from V and 1 base from J; bases unmatched to any gene: 2. The CDR3 loop spans 14 amino acids.

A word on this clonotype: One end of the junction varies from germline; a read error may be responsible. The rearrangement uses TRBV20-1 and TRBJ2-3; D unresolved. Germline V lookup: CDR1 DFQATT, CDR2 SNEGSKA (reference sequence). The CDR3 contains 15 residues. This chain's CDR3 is CSARDRILSSDTQYF. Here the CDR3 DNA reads TGCAGTGCAAGAGATCGTATCCTTAGCTCAGATACGCAGTATTTT.

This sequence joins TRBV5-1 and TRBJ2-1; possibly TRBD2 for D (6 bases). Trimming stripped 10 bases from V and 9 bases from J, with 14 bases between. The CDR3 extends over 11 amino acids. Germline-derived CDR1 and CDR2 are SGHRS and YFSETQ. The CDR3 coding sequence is TGCGCCTCGGGGGTCTATGGTGAGCAGTTCTTC. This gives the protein CASGVYGEQFF.

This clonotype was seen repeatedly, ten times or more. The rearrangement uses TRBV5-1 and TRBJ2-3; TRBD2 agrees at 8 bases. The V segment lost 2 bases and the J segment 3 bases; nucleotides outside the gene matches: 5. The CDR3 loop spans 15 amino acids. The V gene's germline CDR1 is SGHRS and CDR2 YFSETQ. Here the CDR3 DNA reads TGCGCCAGCAGCTTCCGAGCGGGAGAAACAGATACGCAGTATTTT. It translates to CASSFRAGETDTQYF. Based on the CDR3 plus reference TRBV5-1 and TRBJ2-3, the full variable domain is KAGVTQTPRYLIKTRGQQVTLSCSPISGHRSVSWYQQTPGQGLQFLFEYFSETQRNKGNFPGRFSGRQFSNSRSEMNVSTLELGDSALYLCASSFRAGETDTQYFGPGTRLTVL.

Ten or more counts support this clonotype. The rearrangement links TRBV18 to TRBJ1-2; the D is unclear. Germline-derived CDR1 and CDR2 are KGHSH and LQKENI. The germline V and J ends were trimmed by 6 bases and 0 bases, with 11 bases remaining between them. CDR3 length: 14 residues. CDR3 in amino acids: CASSNQQANYGYTF. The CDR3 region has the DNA TGTGCCAGCTCCAACCAGCAGGCTAACTATGGCTACACCTTC. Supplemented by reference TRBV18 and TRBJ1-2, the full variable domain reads NAGVMQNPRHLVRRRGQEARLRCSPMKGHSHVYWYRQLPEEGLKFMVYLQKENIIDESGMPKERFSAEFPKEGPSILRIQQVVRGDSAAYFCASSNQQANYGYTFGSGTRLTVV.